These 14 T cell receptor beta chains came from one sample sequenced in a study of shared clonotypes between healthy human individuals. Clones were sequenced by immunoSEQ multiplex PCR, and TCRdb holds only the in-frame ones, with some missing. The table includes millions of clones, about 92% detected once. Positively selected for CCR7, the CD45RO-negative cells used as naive CD8 cells excluded terminally differentiated effector memory CD45RA+ cells. The sample consisted of naive CD8+ T cells from PBMCs. The receptors derive from a man between 18 and 29 years old in good health. Some clones in this sample may be carry-over from other donors' samples.

On this clone itself: The sample holds other DNA sequences that translate to the same CDR3. V usage is TRBV27 and J usage is TRBJ2-7; D call uncertain. The V end lost 0 bases, the J end lost 1 base, and 4 bases lay between the germline ends. The germline V gene encodes CDR1 MNHEY and CDR2 SMNVEV (reference sequence). CDR3 size: 13 residues. The CDR3 is CASSLSQSYEQYF. The CDR3 region has the DNA TGTGCCAGCAGTTTATCTCAGTCCTACGAGCAGTACTTC.

A single count supports this clone. The genes are TRBV7-9 and TRBJ1-2, with D unresolved. The CDR3 spans 15 residues. V shed 2 bases and J shed 2 bases, with 12 bases lying between them. Germline CDR1 SEHNR, CDR2 FQNEAQ (reference sequence). The CDR3 bases are TGTGCCAGCAGCTTAACTCGGGAAAGAAACTATGGCTACACCTTC. It is translated as CASSLTRERNYGYTF.

This chain uses TRBV2 with TRBJ2-5; TRBD2 matches at 14 bases. The junction had 25 bases not matched to a gene; V was cut back by 5 bases and J by 2 bases. CDR1 and CDR2 from the germline V gene are SNHLY and FYNNEI. The CDR3 runs 23 residues. CDR3 sequence reads: CASSREKDRTGTSGSKRQETQYF. CDR3 coding DNA: TGTGCCAGCAGTAGGGAAAAGGACAGAACCGGGACTAGCGGGAGTAAGCGGCAAGAGACCCAGTACTTC.

This chain links TRBV7-3 with TRBJ1-1; tentative D call: TRBD1 (5 bases). CDR1 SGHTA and CDR2 FQGTGA come from the germline V gene. CDR3 length: 13 amino acids. The V end was cut by 0 bases, the J end by 6 bases, with 8 bases between. The CDR3 DNA is TGTGCCAGCAGCTTAACGCGGGGGGCTGAAGCTTTCTTT. Encoded protein: CASSLTRGAEAFF.

The rearrangement uses TRBV15 and TRBJ2-1; tentatively, D is TRBD2 (6 bases). This CDR3 contains 16 residues. In germline, CDR1 is LNHNV, CDR2 YYDKDF (reference sequence). V lost 1 base, J lost 3 bases, and 13 bases lay in between. The DNA for the CDR3 is TGTGCCACCAGCAGAGCTGGTAGCGGCCGCTACAATGAGCAGTTCTTC. This codes for CATSRAGSGRYNEQFF.

The chain's CDR3 is CASSQPGQSYEQYF. The CDR3 bases are TGTGCCAGCAGCCAACCGGGACAGAGCTACGAGCAGTACTTC. This chain uses TRBV7-9 with TRBJ2-7, with 7 nucleotides matching TRBD1. The CDR3 extends over 14 amino acids. V lost 5 bases, J lost 3 bases, and 7 bases stayed unmatched. Looked up from germline, CDR1 is SEHNR and CDR2 is FQNEAQ (reference sequence).

For this clone: The same CDR3 arises from other DNA sequences in this sample as well. The rearrangement joins TRBV27 to TRBJ2-7; perhaps TRBD1 as D (5 bases). CDR3 size: 14 residues. CDR1 is MNHEY, CDR2 SMNVEV, per germline (reference sequence). V was pared by 4 bases and J by 0 bases, with 10 bases between. This CDR3 reads CASSWAGYSYEQYF. DNA for the CDR3: TGTGCCAGCAGTTGGGCAGGGTACTCCTACGAGCAGTACTTC.

This chain joins TRBV7-9 and TRBJ2-7, with a tentative D call TRBD2 (5 bases). V lost 4 bases and J lost 1, with 14 bases in between. The germline CDR1 and CDR2 sequences are SEHNR and FQNEAQ (reference sequence). CDR3 length: 15 amino acids. The CDR3 bases are TGTGCCAGCAGCTACTATTCGGGAACGTCCTACGAGCAGTACTTC. Residues: CASSYYSGTSYEQYF.

The chain couples TRBV23-1 to TRBJ2-7; 7 nucleotides line up with TRBD2. TRBV23-1 is known as an ORF, though its function is uncertain. V lost 6 bases and J lost 2; bases outside the gene matches: 10. CDR3 length: 15 residues. The CDR3 coding sequence is TGCGCCAGCAGGGAAGGGCTCGCGGGAGCCTACGAGCAGTACTTC. Its translation is CASREGLAGAYEQYF.

V gene TRBV10-3 combines with J gene TRBJ2-3; D gene uncertain. The CDR3 totals 13 residues. Trimming pared 2 bases from V and 14 bases from J, leaving 17 bases between. Germline CDR1 ENHRY, CDR2 SYGVKD. The CDR3 is CAISEVEWAPSYF. DNA of the CDR3: TGTGCCATCAGTGAGGTTGAGTGGGCCCCATCGTATTTT.

In the case of this clone: The same CDR3 can be traced to other DNA sequences in this sample. The V gene is TRBV5-1, the J gene TRBJ2-7, with 9 bases that match TRBD1. The CDR3 totals 13 residues. V was pared by 4 bases and J by 3 bases, with 2 bases of the junction left unmatched. Germline V gives CDR1 SGHRS, CDR2 YFSETQ. The CDR3 sequence: CASSPDRGYEQYF. CDR3 in DNA: TGCGCCAGCAGCCCGGACAGGGGCTACGAGCAGTACTTC.

The chain is built from TRBV19 and TRBJ1-2, with D uncertain. The V and J ends lost 9 bases and 0 bases respectively, with 14 bases between them. CDR3 length: 14 residues. The germline V gene has CDR1 LNHDA and CDR2 SQIVND (reference sequence). The CDR3 coding sequence is TGTGCCAGCCAGACGAGATCGGCTAACTATGGCTACACCTTC. This encodes CASQTRSANYGYTF.

The chain couples TRBV7-8 to TRBJ2-2; TRBD2 matches at 9 bases. V shed 3 bases and J 3 bases; nucleotides not matched to a gene: 2. The germline CDR1 and CDR2 sequences are SGHVS and FQNEAQ. This CDR3 has 15 residues. The CDR3 loop reads CASSFSGSYTGELFF. As DNA, the CDR3 is TGTGCCAGCAGCTTTAGCGGGAGTTACACCGGGGAGCTGTTTTTT.

The CDR3 spells CASSLGQRISYNEQFF. CDR3 DNA sequence: TGTGCCAGCAGCCTGGGACAGCGAATCTCCTACAATGAGCAGTTCTTC. V gene TRBV7-8 combines with J gene TRBJ2-1; TRBD1 agrees at 7 bases. Losses at the gene ends were 5 bases for V and 0 bases for J; bases not matched to a gene: 7. The germline V gene has CDR1 SGHVS and CDR2 FQNEAQ. CDR3 length equals 16 residues.